The 15 T cell receptor beta chains in this list originate from one sample, sequenced in a study of post-analysis software for immune sequencing data. Regarding the study as a whole: Among roughly 5 TRBV segments more frequent in patients than controls were TRBV5-6, TRBV5-1 and TRBV20-1.

Unique molecular identifiers had been added to the TCR beta cDNA libraries. In TCRdb, the PCR reads were re-called with MiXCR into one record per CDR3 protein. The sample carries about 820,000 distinct CDR3 sequences, about 57% recorded once. Their antigens remain unidentified. The sequenced sample was blood. These TCRs come from a girl aged 10 to 17 with multiple sclerosis.

The rearrangement links TRBV7-3 to TRBJ2-3; D may correspond to TRBD1 or TRBD2 (5 bases each). Trimming stripped 5 bases from V and 6 bases from J, with 15 bases between. The CDR3 covers 14 residues. The germline V gene has CDR1 SGHTA and CDR2 FQGTGA. DNA for the CDR3: TGTGCCAGCAGCCCAAGCCCGAGGGGCGATACGCAGTATTTT. Translating gives CASSPSPRGDTQYF. The full variable domain, rest sourced from reference TRBV7-3 and TRBJ2-3, is GAGVSQTPSNKVTEKGKYVELRCDPISGHTALYWYRQSLGQGPEFLIYFQGTGAADDSGLPNDRFFAVRPEGSVSTLKIQRTERGDSAVYLCASSPSPRGDTQYFGPGTRLTVL.

This clonotype was counted between two and nine times. The gene calls are TRBV7-2 and TRBJ1-2; 8 nucleotides agree with TRBD1. The junction had 11 bases not matched to a gene; V was cut back by 4 bases and J by 7 bases. The germline CDR1 and CDR2 sequences are SGHTA and FQGNSA. This CDR3 region has 15 residues. CDR3 residues: CASSSRTGPPLGYTF. For the CDR3, the DNA is TGTGCCAGCAGCTCCCGGACAGGGCCTCCCCTTGGCTACACCTTC.

The chain recombines TRBV7-2 with TRBJ2-4; TRBD1 matches at 7 bases. J was trimmed by 6 bases and V by 3 bases; bases with no gene match: 2. This CDR3 has 13 residues. Germline loops: CDR1 SGHTA, CDR2 FQGNSA. CDR3 bases: TGTGCCAGCAGCTTGGGGACAGCAAACATTCAGTACTTC. Translation: CASSLGTANIQYF.

The chain carries TRBV29-1 and TRBJ2-7; D perhaps matches TRBD1 (6 bases). V was clipped by 7 bases and J by 1 base, with 11 bases between them. Germline V lookup: CDR1 SQVTM, CDR2 ANQGSEA. The CDR3 runs to 12 residues. CDR3 region: CSARQASYEQYF. The CDR3 nucleotides read TGCAGCGCAAGACAGGCATCCTACGAGCAGTACTTC.

Only a few counts were recorded for this clonotype. CDR3 sequence (DNA): TGTGCCAGCAGGGCGGGACGGAGTAACTATGGCTACACCTTC. Protein: CASRAGRSNYGYTF. The chain couples TRBV12-3 or TRBV12-4 to TRBJ1-2; D is possibly TRBD1 (5 bases). This CDR3 spans 14 amino acids. V shed 6 bases and J shed 1 base, with 12 bases lying between them.

This clonotype was detected once. The chain has TRBV29-1 and TRBJ2-1; D may correspond to TRBD1 or TRBD2 (6 bases each). The V end was cut by 4 bases, the J end by 3 bases, with 10 bases between. Germline CDR1 reads SQVTM; CDR2 reads ANQGSEA. The CDR3 has 13 amino acids. The chain's CDR3 is CSVVRGDYNEQFF. The CDR3 DNA reads TGCAGCGTTGTAAGGGGGGACTACAATGAGCAGTTCTTC.

The rearrangement links TRBV7-2 to TRBJ2-7; 14 positions agree with TRBD2. This CDR3 contains 18 residues. Germline-derived CDR1 and CDR2 are SGHTA and FQGNSA. Unmatched junction bases numbered 5, after V lost 1 base and J lost 0 bases. In DNA, the CDR3 is TGTGCCAGCAGCTTAGTGGGACTAGCGGGAGCCATCTCCTACGAGCAGTACTTC. Amino acid sequence: CASSLVGLAGAISYEQYF.

This clonotype was picked up a small number of times. V and J are TRBV11-2 and TRBJ2-7; 8 bases match TRBD2. The CDR3 consists of 16 residues. Per the germline V gene, CDR1 is SGHAT and CDR2 is FQNNGV. The V and J ends lost 6 bases and 3 bases, in that order; junction bases with no gene match: 13. CDR3 DNA sequence: TGTGCCAGCAGAGCCTCAGCGGGGGTCGGTGGCTACGAGCAGTACTTC. The encoded protein is CASRASAGVGGYEQYF.

Here the CDR3 reads CASSLTLPETQYF. The CDR3 nucleotides are TGCGCCAGCAGCTTGACCCTCCCAGAGACCCAGTACTTC. This sequence joins TRBV5-1 and TRBJ2-5; no reliable D call. V was trimmed by 1 base and J by 4 bases, leaving 8 bases between them. CDR1 and CDR2 (germline): SGHRS, YFSETQ. There are 13 residues in the CDR3.

This chain connects TRBV7-9 to TRBJ2-1; TRBD2 is a possible D gene (5 bases). The V gene lost 9 bases and the J gene lost 5 bases, with 14 bases spanning the gap. Germline CDR1 is SEHNR and CDR2 is FQNEAQ (reference sequence). The CDR3 length is 13 residues. The CDR3 DNA is TGTGCCAGTTCAGAGGGTACAGACAATGAGCAGTTCTTC. Its protein is CASSEGTDNEQFF.

This clonotype was seen only a few times. The rearrangement links TRBV20-1 to TRBJ1-1, with 7 bases aligning to TRBD1. The germline CDR1 and CDR2 sequences are DFQATT and SNEGSKA (reference sequence). The CDR3 sequence is 15 residues long. Unmatched junction bases numbered 7, after V lost 3 bases and J lost 0 bases. As DNA, the CDR3 is TGCAGTGCTAGCAGGGACAGCTTAATGAACACTGAAGCTTTCTTT. This codes for CSASRDSLMNTEAFF.

The chain uses TRBV20-1 and TRBJ2-1; no reliable D call. Germline assignment: CDR1 DFQATT and CDR2 SNEGSKA (reference sequence). V dropped 3 bases and J dropped 9 bases, with 6 bases sitting between them. CDR3 size: 10 residues. The CDR3 DNA sequence: TGCAGTGCTAGGGACCTTGAGCAGTTCTTC. Amino acid sequence: CSARDLEQFF.

V is TRBV6-5 and J is TRBJ2-7; a weak D match, TRBD2 (5 bases). CDR3 size: 15 residues. V lost 1 base and J 5 bases, leaving 15 bases between the germline ends. Germline CDR1 is MNHEY and CDR2 is SVGAGI. The CDR3 DNA follows: TGTGCCAGCAGTTACTTCGGGGTAAATAGCGACGAGCAGTACTTC. Its protein product is CASSYFGVNSDEQYF.

This clonotype came up a few times. The chain carries TRBV2 and TRBJ1-5; TRBD1 matches 8 bases. Germline-derived CDR1 and CDR2 are SNHLY and FYNNEI. J gave up 4 bases and V 3 bases, and 2 bases lay outside the gene matches. The CDR3 has 14 amino acids. CDR3: CASSDDRGNQPQHF. For the CDR3, the DNA is TGTGCCAGCAGTGACGACAGGGGAAATCAGCCCCAGCATTTT.

The chain carries TRBV7-2 and TRBJ2-1; unclear D gene. Germline V lookup: CDR1 SGHTA, CDR2 FQGNSA. This CDR3 is built from 15 residues. Trimming removed 2 bases from V and 7 bases from J, with 15 bases in between. Here the CDR3 reads CASSLPPGHRNEQFF. The CDR3 DNA sequence: TGTGCCAGCAGCTTACCCCCGGGCCATCGGAATGAGCAGTTCTTC.